This T cell receptor beta chain was captured by sequencing in a study of T cell responses to AZD1222 COVID-19 vaccine. As for the study in general: Pooling of second doses given at about 4 or about 12 weeks was done. Findings and caveats of the study: Donors, mostly white British, included more females; clonal diversity was possibly underestimated. With dominance at 160-218 and 743-854, vaccine-associated CD4 TCRs spanned spike. Baseline seropositives among AZD1222 recipients totaled only five or six.

About this clone itself: Its antigen is as yet unknown.

TCRdb's table, derived via immunoSEQ multiplex PCR, lists solely in-frame clones and lacks some. Seen here are 110,000 to 150,000 clones, just over 90% observed once, and the top ten hold about 9.1%. Germline V gene lookup returns CDR1 DFQATT and CDR2 SNEGSKA (reference sequence). The CDR3 runs 11 residues. The chain couples TRBV20-1 to TRBJ1-2, with unresolved D. The receptor comes from an adult in good health. The material was peripheral blood, obtained on day 0 of AZD1222 vaccination. The CDR3 loop reads CSLWGSDGYTF. The CDR3 nucleotides are TGCAGCCTGTGGGGATCCGATGGCTACACCTTC.